This T cell receptor beta chain stems from a study of type 1 regulatory T cells. TCRdb processed the reads anew with MiXCR; each CDR3 protein has one entry. The sample carries some 25,000 distinct CDR3 sequences, roughly 72% recorded once. This clonotype was recorded a few times. The antigen is undetermined. This CDR3 has 15 residues. V shed 6 bases and J 10 bases; nucleotides not matched to a gene: 17. The sequence derives from a human donor in good health. Specimen: cultured T cells, either the whole culture or a sorted T cell fraction (not recorded which). As for subset: Tr1-enriched cell product generated in vitro against host alloantigens. The V call is TRBV12-3 or TRBV12-4, the J call TRBJ2-7; the match to TRBD2 covers 8 bases. The CDR3 DNA follows: TGTGCCAGCAGGGGTGACGGGGGGGCCACCTCGAAACAGTACTTC. It encodes CASRGDGGATSKQYF.